This entry concerns a single TCR beta chain. The data are from a study of T cell responses to AZD1222 COVID-19 vaccine. The table came from immunoSEQ multiplex PCR; TCRdb's copy has only in-frame clones and leaves some out. The profile covers 100,000 to 140,000 clones, with approximately 90% appearing a single time and 4.5% to 5.5% taken by the ten largest. This TCR came from an adult who received the AZD1222 COVID-19 vaccine. Source: peripheral blood, taken 28 days after the second AZD1222 dose.

The CDR3 reads CASGPTEGSPLHF. CDR3 nucleotide sequence: TGTGCCAGCGGCCCTACGGAGGGTTCACCCCTCCACTTT. This chain links TRBV6-5 with TRBJ1-6, with D hard to call. The CDR3 sequence is 13 residues long. Germline V gives CDR1 MNHEY, CDR2 SVGAGI. Trimming took off 8 bases at V and 9 bases at J, with 14 bases between the two ends.